This TCR beta chain emerged from a study of monozygotic twins with inflammatory bowel disease. TCRdb processed the 5' RACE reads again and assigns one entry to each CDR3 protein, with no DNA. Here the sample table reports about 160,000 distinct CDR3 sequences. This CDR3 has 15 amino acids. The receptor's source is a human donor with ulcerative colitis or Crohn's disease, or a healthy co-twin of an affected twin (not recorded which). The chain joins TRBV12-3 or TRBV12-4 to TRBJ2-7; the TCRdb call, TRBD1, lacks DNA for checking. Sequencing used blood. The CDR3 region is CASSLMGQGSYEQYF.